The 30 T cell receptor beta chains given below trace back to one sample, sequenced in a study of PD-L1 blockade in urothelial cancer. Generated by immunoSEQ multiplex PCR, the TCRdb table keeps only in-frame clones and is missing some. The table includes 45,000 to 55,000 clones, around 79% detected once. Described time point: pretreatment peripheral blood. This material consisted of PBMCs, taken around atezolizumab (anti-PD-L1) treatment. The receptors derive from a man between 65 and 85 years old with urothelial cancer.

In this sample, this clone turned up many times. This chain joins TRBV30 and TRBJ1-4; D is uncertain. V dropped 2 bases and J dropped 8 bases, with 18 bases sitting between them. The CDR3 spans 15 residues. CDR1 is GTSNPN, CDR2 SVGIG, per germline (reference sequence). Here the CDR3 DNA reads TGTGCCTGGAGTCAAAGACAAGGGAGACCAGAAAAACTGTTTTTT. Its protein product is CAWSQRQGRPEKLFF.

V is TRBV19 and J is TRBJ2-7; D call uncertain. The CDR3 is made up of 14 amino acids. Trimming removed 0 bases at V and 0 bases at J, with 6 bases between. CDR1 is LNHDA, CDR2 SQIVND, per germline (reference sequence). This CDR3 reads CASSIDVSSYEQYF. The DNA of the CDR3 is TGTGCCAGTAGTATAGACGTCAGCTCCTACGAGCAGTACTTC.

The chain combines TRBV19 with TRBJ1-2; perhaps TRBD1 as D (5 bases). Trimming removed 6 bases at V and 4 bases at J, with 9 bases between. From germline, CDR1 is LNHDA and CDR2 SQIVND (reference sequence). The CDR3 runs to 12 residues. The CDR3 spells CASSPQGYGYTF. CDR3 nucleotide sequence: TGTGCCAGTAGCCCCCAGGGCTATGGCTACACCTTC.

The gene calls are TRBV10-1 and TRBJ1-1; TRBD1 aligns across 8 bases. This CDR3 has 14 residues. With 2 bases clipped from V and 4 bases from J, the junction kept 3 bases outside the gene matches. Germline assignment: CDR1 WNHNN and CDR2 SYGVQD (reference sequence). Here the CDR3 reads CASSERTGPTEAFF. The CDR3 DNA is TGCGCCAGCAGTGAGAGGACAGGGCCCACTGAAGCTTTCTTT.

V gene TRBV30 combines with J gene TRBJ2-2; 7 positions match TRBD2. This CDR3 region has 18 residues. CDR1 and CDR2 from the germline V gene are GTSNPN and SVGIG (reference sequence). The V segment lost 7 bases and the J segment 1 base; nucleotides outside the gene matches: 18. The CDR3 protein is CASQPPAGLSLNTGELFF. The CDR3 DNA follows: TGTGCCTCACAACCCCCAGCGGGATTATCCCTGAACACCGGGGAGCTGTTTTTT.

The CDR3 DNA reads as TGTGCCAGCAGCTCTCAGGGGGTCGCTGAAGCTTTCTTT. Translation gives CASSSQGVAEAFF. The chain recombines TRBV5-4 with TRBJ1-1; TRBD1 matches 7 bases. V gave up 3 bases and J gave up 6 bases; unmatched junction bases: 5. The CDR3 loop spans 13 amino acids. Germline V gene data show CDR1 as SGHNT and CDR2 as YYREEE (reference sequence).

The chain uses TRBV9 and TRBJ1-2; possible D gene TRBD1, 5 bases. CDR3 size: 16 residues. Looked up from germline, CDR1 is SGDLS and CDR2 is YYNGEE. V lost 3 bases to trimming and J lost 0 bases, with 15 bases between them. CDR3 DNA: TGTGCCAGCAGCGCCAGCCGGACCAGGGCTAACTATGGCTACACCTTC. This translates into CASSASRTRANYGYTF.

The V call is TRBV6-5, the J call TRBJ2-7; possibly TRBD2 for D (7 bases). Germline V gene sequence: CDR1 MNHEY, CDR2 SVGAGI. V lost 7 bases and J 3 bases, leaving 16 bases between the germline ends. This CDR3 is built from 14 residues. CDR3 region: CASNPGGVSYEQYF. The CDR3 region has the DNA TGTGCCAGCAACCCGGGGGGCGTGAGCTACGAGCAGTACTTC.

The rearrangement uses TRBV5-1 and TRBJ1-2, with 7 bases that match TRBD1. The CDR3 covers 13 residues. Germline CDR1 SGHRS, CDR2 YFSETQ. Trimming at V came to 5 bases and at J to 7 bases, leaving 8 bases not matched to a gene. This CDR3 is CASREGTDGGYTF. CDR3 coding DNA: TGCGCCAGCAGGGAAGGGACAGATGGTGGCTACACCTTC.

The CDR3 reads CASSFNPEGDTQYF. For the CDR3, the DNA is TGTGCCAGTAGTTTCAATCCGGAGGGGGATACGCAGTATTTT. This chain connects TRBV19 to TRBJ2-3; possibly TRBD2 for D (6 bases). The CDR3 runs 14 residues. Trimming took 5 bases from V and 6 from J, leaving 15 bases between them. CDR1 LNHDA and CDR2 SQIVND come from the germline V gene (reference sequence).

The chain carries TRBV29-1 and TRBJ1-1; possible D gene TRBD1, 5 bases. Trimming took off 3 bases at V and 3 bases at J, with 11 bases between the two ends. There are 13 residues in the CDR3. The germline V gene has CDR1 SQVTM and CDR2 ANQGSEA. The CDR3 sequence: CSVDHRRDTEAFF. CDR3 bases: TGCAGCGTTGACCACCGCAGGGACACTGAAGCTTTCTTT.

This rearrangement joins TRBV27 to TRBJ2-1; D not certain. Trimming removed 2 bases at V and 8 bases at J, with 7 bases between. Germline CDR1 is MNHEY and CDR2 is SMNVEV (reference sequence). The CDR3 runs 12 residues. CDR3 residues: CASSLRGYEQFF. Written as DNA, the CDR3 is TGTGCCAGCAGTTTAAGAGGATATGAGCAGTTCTTC.

The chain employs TRBV29-1 and TRBJ2-7; perhaps TRBD2 as D (5 bases). V lost 6 bases, J lost 4 bases, and 13 bases lay in between. The CDR3 consists of 12 residues. Germline V gene data show CDR1 as SQVTM and CDR2 as ANQGSEA. The DNA of the CDR3 is TGCAGCGTCGGAGGCCTTCCTTACGAGCAGTACTTC. Protein product: CSVGGLPYEQYF.

The V gene is TRBV11-2, the J gene TRBJ1-2; 7 bases are shared with TRBD1. V lost 5 bases and J lost 4; bases outside the gene matches: 10. From germline, CDR1 is SGHAT and CDR2 FQNNGV. CDR3 length equals 15 residues. CDR3 DNA: TGTGCCAGCAGCCCACAGGGGCGTAGTTCCTATGGCTACACCTTC. As protein: CASSPQGRSSYGYTF.

This clone occurred once. J is TRBJ1-2 and V is TRBV6-1, with unresolved D. Deletions cut 7 bases from V and 0 bases from J, with 9 bases between. This CDR3 is built from 13 residues. Per germline, CDR1 MNHNS and CDR2 SASEGT. The CDR3 is CASMRGANYGYTF. CDR3 nucleotides: TGTGCCAGCATGCGCGGGGCTAACTATGGCTACACCTTC.

The V gene is TRBV5-1, the J gene TRBJ2-7; D remains ambiguous. V lost 0 bases to trimming and J lost 0 bases, with 7 bases between them. Germline CDR1 SGHRS, CDR2 YFSETQ. CDR3 length equals 14 residues. CDR3 bases: TGCGCCAGCAGCTTGGACAGATTCTCCTACGAGCAGTACTTC. Translation gives CASSLDRFSYEQYF.

This chain joins TRBV4-1 and TRBJ2-7; 11 positions agree with TRBD2. V gave up 0 bases and J gave up 4 bases; unmatched junction bases: 5. The CDR3 is made up of 16 amino acids. Germline V gene lookup returns CDR1 MGHRA and CDR2 YSYEKL. CDR3 nucleotide sequence: TGCGCCAGCAGCCAAGATCCCGGGACTAGCGGATACGAGCAGTACTTC. Protein sequence: CASSQDPGTSGYEQYF.

This clone was detected a few times. The chain joins TRBV4-1 to TRBJ2-5; 8 bases match TRBD2. The trim removed 4 bases at V and 4 bases at J, leaving 11 bases unmatched. CDR3 length: 16 residues. The V gene's germline CDR1 is MGHRA and CDR2 YSYEKL. CDR3 nucleotides: TGCGCCAGCAGCCTCGAAGCAGCGGGAGTTGGAGAGACCCAGTACTTC. Translated, it gives CASSLEAAGVGETQYF.

This clone was seen a handful of times. The chain carries TRBV6-5 and TRBJ1-1, with 8 positions matching TRBD1. Per the germline V gene, CDR1 is MNHEY and CDR2 is SVGAGI. The J segment lost 4 bases and the V segment lost 10 bases, leaving 8 bases of the junction unmatched. CDR3 length equals 13 residues. The CDR3 region is CATKDRDSTEAFF. The CDR3 DNA sequence: TGTGCCACGAAGGACAGGGATTCCACTGAAGCTTTCTTT.

The rearrangement uses TRBV11-2 and TRBJ2-7; 7 bases are shared with TRBD2. Trimming at V came to 5 bases and at J to 2 bases, leaving 12 bases not matched to a gene. There are 16 residues in the CDR3. Germline V lookup: CDR1 SGHAT, CDR2 FQNNGV. CDR3: CASSPWLGRDTYEQYF. In nucleotides, the CDR3 is TGTGCCAGCAGCCCTTGGTTAGGGAGGGATACCTACGAGCAGTACTTC.

The chain recombines TRBV19 with TRBJ2-7; TRBD1 aligns across 9 bases. This CDR3 contains 15 residues. Germline V gene lookup returns CDR1 LNHDA and CDR2 SQIVND (reference sequence). Trimming at V came to 5 bases and at J to 1 base, leaving 6 bases not matched to a gene. The CDR3 DNA is TGTGCCAGTAGTCCGGACAGGGGTACTTCCTACGAGCAGTACTTC. Protein sequence: CASSPDRGTSYEQYF.

The gene calls are TRBV5-1 and TRBJ2-7, with 9 bases matching TRBD1. CDR1 and CDR2 (germline): SGHRS, YFSETQ. This CDR3 is 14 amino acids long. After removal of 4 bases from V and 1 base from J, the junction contained 3 bases not matched to a gene. CDR3 sequence reads: CASSGQGPSYEQYF. The CDR3 bases are TGCGCCAGCAGCGGACAGGGGCCGTCCTACGAGCAGTACTTC.

The V and J genes are TRBV21-1 and TRBJ2-7; the D call TRBD2 from the table was never checked on the DNA. TRBV21-1 is shown as a pseudogene. This CDR3 region has 20 residues. The DNA of the CDR3 is TGTGCCAGCAGCAAATGTCGGACTAGCGGGAGCTCTGCCTCTTACGACGAGCAGTACTTC. As protein: CASSKCRTSGSSASYDEQYF.

The sample holds a few counts of this clone. V gene TRBV7-9 combines with J gene TRBJ1-2; 9 positions match TRBD1. Trimming at V came to 5 bases and at J to 4 bases, leaving 5 bases not matched to a gene. CDR1 is SEHNR and CDR2 is FQNEAQ in the germline V gene (reference sequence). The CDR3 length is 14 residues. CDR3 DNA: TGTGCCAGCAGCCTAACAGGGGGCGGCTATGGCTACACCTTC. The encoded protein is CASSLTGGGYGYTF.

This chain joins TRBV7-6 and TRBJ1-1, with D tentatively TRBD1 (6 bases). Trimming removed 6 bases at V and 5 bases at J, with 13 bases between. The CDR3 totals 13 residues. Germline CDR1 and CDR2: SGHVS and FNYEAQ. The CDR3 coding sequence is TGTGCCAGCAGTCAGGACAGCAGAACTGAAGCTTTCTTT. It codes for CASSQDSRTEAFF.

The CDR3 protein is CASSMTSGSADTQYF. In DNA, the CDR3 is TGTGCCAGCAGCATGACTAGCGGGAGCGCAGATACGCAGTATTTT. The chain employs TRBV9 and TRBJ2-3, with 12 positions matching TRBD2. Trimming at V came to 4 bases and at J to 4 bases, leaving 4 bases not matched to a gene. Per the germline V gene, CDR1 is SGDLS and CDR2 is YYNGEE. This CDR3 comprises 15 residues.

V gene TRBV2 combines with J gene TRBJ1-1; D gene unclear. This CDR3 has 15 amino acids. Looked up from germline, CDR1 is SNHLY and CDR2 is FYNNEI. Trimming shortened V by 0 bases and J by 7 bases, and 15 bases separated the two germline ends. The CDR3 region is CASSEAGGSEGEAFF. The CDR3 nucleotides read TGTGCCAGCAGTGAAGCAGGTGGAAGCGAAGGTGAAGCTTTCTTT.

The J gene is TRBJ2-1, the V gene TRBV28, with 12 bases matching TRBD2. Trimming took 4 bases from V and 4 from J; bases not matched to a gene: 5. CDR1 is MDHEN and CDR2 is SYDVKM in the germline V gene. The CDR3 is 16 residues long. DNA of the CDR3: TGTGCCAGCAGTTCCCCCGGGACTAGCGGGTACAATGAGCAGTTCTTC. This sequence encodes CASSSPGTSGYNEQFF.

The CDR3 reads CASSLPGTEAFF. In DNA, the CDR3 is TGTGCCAGCAGTCTCCCAGGGACTGAAGCTTTCTTT. V usage is TRBV6-5 and J usage is TRBJ1-1; TRBD1 might be the D (5 bases). Trimming took 5 bases from V and 5 from J, leaving 9 bases between them. This CDR3 is 12 amino acids long. CDR1 and CDR2 (germline): MNHEY, SVGAGI.

This chain links TRBV2 with TRBJ2-5, with 7 bases lining up with TRBD1. The CDR3 extends over 16 amino acids. The germline V gene encodes CDR1 SNHLY and CDR2 FYNNEI. V trimming: 10 bases; J trimming: 6 bases; junction bases outside the gene matches: 20. The CDR3 loop reads CATLGYGTVGLQTQYF. CDR3 DNA sequence: TGTGCCACACTGGGTTATGGGACAGTAGGGCTACAGACCCAGTACTTC.